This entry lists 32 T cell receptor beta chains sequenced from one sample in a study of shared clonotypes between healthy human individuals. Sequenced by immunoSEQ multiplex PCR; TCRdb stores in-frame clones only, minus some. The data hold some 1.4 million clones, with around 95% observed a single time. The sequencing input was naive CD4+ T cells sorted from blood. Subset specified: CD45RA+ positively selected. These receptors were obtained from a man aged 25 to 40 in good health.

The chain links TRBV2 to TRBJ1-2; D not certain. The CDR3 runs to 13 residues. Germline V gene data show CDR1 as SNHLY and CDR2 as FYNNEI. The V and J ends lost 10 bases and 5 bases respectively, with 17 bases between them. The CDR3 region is CAIAVEAGYGYTF. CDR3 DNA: TGTGCCATCGCGGTGGAAGCCGGTTATGGCTACACCTTC.

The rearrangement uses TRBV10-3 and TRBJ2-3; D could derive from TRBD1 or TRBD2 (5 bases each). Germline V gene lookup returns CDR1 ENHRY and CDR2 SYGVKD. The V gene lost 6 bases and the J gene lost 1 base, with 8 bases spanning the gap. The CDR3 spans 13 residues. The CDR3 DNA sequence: TGTGCCATCAGGGGGGACGGCACAGATACGCAGTATTTT. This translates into CAIRGDGTDTQYF.

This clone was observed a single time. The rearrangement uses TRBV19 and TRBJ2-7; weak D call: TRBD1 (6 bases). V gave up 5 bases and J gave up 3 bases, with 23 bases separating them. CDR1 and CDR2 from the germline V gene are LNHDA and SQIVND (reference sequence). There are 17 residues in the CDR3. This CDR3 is CASSPLRPTGNVYEQYF. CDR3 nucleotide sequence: TGTGCCAGTAGTCCGCTACGCCCCACAGGGAATGTCTACGAGCAGTACTTC. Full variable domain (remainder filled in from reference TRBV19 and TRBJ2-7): DGGITQSPKYLFRKEGQNVTLSCEQNLNHDAMYWYRQDPGQGLRLIYYSQIVNDFQKGDIAEGYSVSREKKESFPLTVTSAQKNPTAFYLCASSPLRPTGNVYEQYFGPGTRLTVT.

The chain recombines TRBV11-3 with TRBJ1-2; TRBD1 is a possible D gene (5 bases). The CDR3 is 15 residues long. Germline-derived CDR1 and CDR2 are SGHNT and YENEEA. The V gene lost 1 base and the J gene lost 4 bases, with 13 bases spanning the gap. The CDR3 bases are TGTGCCAGCAGCTTAGTTGGCAGGGCTTGCTATGGCTACACCTTC. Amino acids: CASSLVGRACYGYTF.

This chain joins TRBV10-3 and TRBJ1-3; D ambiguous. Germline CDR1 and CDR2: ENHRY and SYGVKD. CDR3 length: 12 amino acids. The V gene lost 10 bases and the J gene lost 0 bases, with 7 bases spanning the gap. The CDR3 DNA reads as TGTGCCACCTCTGACTCTGGAAACACCATATATTTT. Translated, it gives CATSDSGNTIYF.

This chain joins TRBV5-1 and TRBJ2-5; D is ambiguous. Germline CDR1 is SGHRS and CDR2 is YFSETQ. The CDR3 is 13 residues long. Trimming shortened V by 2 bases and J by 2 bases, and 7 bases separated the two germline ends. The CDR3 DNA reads TGCGCCAGCAGCTTCCAGGAGCAAGAGACCCAGTACTTC. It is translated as CASSFQEQETQYF.

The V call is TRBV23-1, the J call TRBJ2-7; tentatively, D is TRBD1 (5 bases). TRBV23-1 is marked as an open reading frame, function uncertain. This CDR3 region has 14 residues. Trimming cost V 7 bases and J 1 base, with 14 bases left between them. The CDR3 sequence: CASIYRRSSYEQYF. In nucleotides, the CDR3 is TGCGCCAGCATTTACAGGCGATCTTCCTACGAGCAGTACTTC.

The CDR3 region has the DNA TGTGCCAGCAGTAGGAATGCTGGGGCCAACGTCCTGACTTTC. Protein sequence: CASSRNAGANVLTF. The chain joins TRBV6-5 to TRBJ2-6, with D unclear. Trimming shortened V by 5 bases and J by 2 bases, and 7 bases separated the two germline ends. CDR3 length: 14 amino acids. The germline CDR1 and CDR2 sequences are MNHEY and SVGAGI.

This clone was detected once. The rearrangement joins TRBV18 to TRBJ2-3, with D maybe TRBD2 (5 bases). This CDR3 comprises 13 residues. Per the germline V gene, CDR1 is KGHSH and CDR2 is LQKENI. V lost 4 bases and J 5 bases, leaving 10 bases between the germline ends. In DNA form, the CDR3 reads TGTGCCAGCTCACAGACCGCGGGAGATACGCAGTATTTT. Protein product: CASSQTAGDTQYF.

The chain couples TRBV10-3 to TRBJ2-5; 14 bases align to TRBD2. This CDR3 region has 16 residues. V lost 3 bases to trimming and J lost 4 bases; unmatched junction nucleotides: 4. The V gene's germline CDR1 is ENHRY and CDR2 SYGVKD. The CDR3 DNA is TGTGCCATCAGTGAAGGGACTAGCGGGAGTGGAGAGACCCAGTACTTC. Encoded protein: CAISEGTSGSGETQYF.

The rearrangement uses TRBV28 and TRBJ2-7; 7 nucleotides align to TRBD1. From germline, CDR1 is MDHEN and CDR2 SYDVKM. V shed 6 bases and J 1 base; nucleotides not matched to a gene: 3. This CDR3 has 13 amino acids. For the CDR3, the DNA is TGTGCCAGCAGAATGGGACAGTCCTACGAGCAGTACTTC. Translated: CASRMGQSYEQYF.

The CDR3 DNA is TGTGCCAGCAGCCACAGTTTCCAAGAGACCCAGTACTTC. Encoded protein: CASSHSFQETQYF. The V call is TRBV14, the J call TRBJ2-5; D not resolved. Trimming pared 3 bases from V and 1 base from J, leaving 6 bases between. Germline CDR1 is SGHDN and CDR2 is FVKESK. This CDR3 has 13 amino acids.

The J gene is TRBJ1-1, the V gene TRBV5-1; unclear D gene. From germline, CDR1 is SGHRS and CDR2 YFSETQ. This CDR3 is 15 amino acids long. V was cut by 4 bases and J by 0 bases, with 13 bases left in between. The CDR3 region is CASSRTLTLNTEAFF. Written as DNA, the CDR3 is TGCGCCAGCAGCCGGACCCTCACATTGAACACTGAAGCTTTCTTT.

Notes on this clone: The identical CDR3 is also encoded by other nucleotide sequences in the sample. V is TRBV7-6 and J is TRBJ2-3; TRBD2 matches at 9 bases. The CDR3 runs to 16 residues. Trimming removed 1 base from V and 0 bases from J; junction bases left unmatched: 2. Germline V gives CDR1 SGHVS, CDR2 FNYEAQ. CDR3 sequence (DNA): TGTGCCAGCAGCTTAGGAACTAGCGGGAGCACAGATACGCAGTATTTT. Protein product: CASSLGTSGSTDTQYF. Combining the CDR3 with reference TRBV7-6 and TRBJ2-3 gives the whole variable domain GAGVSQSPRYKVTKRGQDVALRCDPISGHVSLYWYRQALGQGPEFLTYFNYEAQQDKSGLPNDRFSAERPEGSISTLTIQRTEQRDSAMYRCASSLGTSGSTDTQYFGPGTRLTVL.

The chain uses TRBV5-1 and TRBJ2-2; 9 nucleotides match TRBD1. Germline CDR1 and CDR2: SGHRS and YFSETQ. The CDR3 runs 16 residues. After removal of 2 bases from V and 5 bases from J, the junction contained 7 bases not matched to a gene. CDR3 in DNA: TGCGCCAGCAGCTTACGTTTTGACAGGGGGACCGGGGAGCTGTTTTTT. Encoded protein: CASSLRFDRGTGELFF.

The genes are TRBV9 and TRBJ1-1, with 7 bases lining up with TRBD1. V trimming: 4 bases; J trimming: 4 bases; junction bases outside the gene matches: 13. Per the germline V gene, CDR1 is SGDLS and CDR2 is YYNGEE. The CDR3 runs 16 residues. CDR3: CASSTYRGGDATEAFF. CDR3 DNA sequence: TGTGCCAGCAGCACATACAGGGGCGGGGATGCCACTGAAGCTTTCTTT.

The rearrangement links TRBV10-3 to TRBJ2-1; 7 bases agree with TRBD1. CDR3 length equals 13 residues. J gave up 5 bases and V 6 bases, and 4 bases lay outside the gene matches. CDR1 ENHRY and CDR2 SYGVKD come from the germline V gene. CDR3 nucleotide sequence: TGTGCCATCAGGGGGGACAGACACAATGAGCAGTTCTTC. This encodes CAIRGDRHNEQFF.

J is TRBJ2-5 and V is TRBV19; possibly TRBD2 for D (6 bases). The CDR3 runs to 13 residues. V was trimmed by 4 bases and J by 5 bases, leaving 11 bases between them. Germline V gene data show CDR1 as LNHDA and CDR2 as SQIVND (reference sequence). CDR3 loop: CASSSGTLETQYF. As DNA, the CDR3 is TGTGCCAGTAGTAGCGGGACTTTGGAGACCCAGTACTTC.

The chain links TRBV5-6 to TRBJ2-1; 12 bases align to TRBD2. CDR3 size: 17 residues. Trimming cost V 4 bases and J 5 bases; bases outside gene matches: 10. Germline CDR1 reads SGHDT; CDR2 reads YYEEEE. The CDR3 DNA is TGTGCCAGCAGCGAATACGGACTAGCGGGAAGGAACAATGAGCAGTTCTTC. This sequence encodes CASSEYGLAGRNNEQFF.

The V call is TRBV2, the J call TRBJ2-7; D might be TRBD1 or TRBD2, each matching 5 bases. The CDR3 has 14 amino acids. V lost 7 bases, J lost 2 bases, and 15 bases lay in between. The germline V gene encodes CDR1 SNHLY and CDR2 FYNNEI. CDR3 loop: CASTPGTAPYEQYF. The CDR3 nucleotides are TGTGCCAGCACTCCAGGGACGGCTCCCTACGAGCAGTACTTC.

The CDR3 nucleotides read TGTGCCAGCAGCTCCTCAGTCCAGAGTGGCTATGGCTACACCTTC. Encoded protein: CASSSSVQSGYGYTF. This chain links TRBV9 with TRBJ1-2, with D uncertain. The CDR3 has 15 residues. Trimming stripped 4 bases from V and 4 bases from J, with 17 bases between. Germline V gene lookup returns CDR1 SGDLS and CDR2 YYNGEE.

This CDR3 reads CASSLQQGRNQPQHF. DNA of the CDR3: TGTGCCAGCAGTTTACAGCAGGGAAGGAATCAGCCCCAGCATTTT. The rearrangement joins TRBV28 to TRBJ1-5; TRBD1 might be the D (5 bases). CDR3 length equals 15 residues. Germline CDR1 and CDR2: MDHEN and SYDVKM. The germline V and J ends were trimmed by 2 bases and 4 bases, with 12 bases remaining between them.

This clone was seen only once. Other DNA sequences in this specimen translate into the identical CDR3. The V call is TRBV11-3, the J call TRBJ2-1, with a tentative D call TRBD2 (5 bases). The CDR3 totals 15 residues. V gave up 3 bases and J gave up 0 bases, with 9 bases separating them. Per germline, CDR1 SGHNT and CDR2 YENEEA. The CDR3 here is CASSFGGSSYNEQFF. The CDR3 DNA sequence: TGTGCCAGCAGCTTCGGAGGTAGCTCCTACAATGAGCAGTTCTTC.

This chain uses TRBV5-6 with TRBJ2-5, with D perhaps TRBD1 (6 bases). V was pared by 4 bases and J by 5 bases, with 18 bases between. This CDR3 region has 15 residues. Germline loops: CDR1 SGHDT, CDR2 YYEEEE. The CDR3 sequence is CASSRKQGMWETQYF. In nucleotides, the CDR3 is TGTGCCAGCAGCCGCAAGCAGGGGATGTGGGAGACCCAGTACTTC.

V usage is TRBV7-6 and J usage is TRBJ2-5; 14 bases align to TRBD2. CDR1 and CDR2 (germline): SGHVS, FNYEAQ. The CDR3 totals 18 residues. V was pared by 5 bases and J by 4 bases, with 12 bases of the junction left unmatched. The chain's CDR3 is CASSRRRLAGGPGETQYF. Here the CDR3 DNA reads TGTGCCAGCAGCCGTAGGAGACTAGCGGGAGGGCCGGGAGAGACCCAGTACTTC.

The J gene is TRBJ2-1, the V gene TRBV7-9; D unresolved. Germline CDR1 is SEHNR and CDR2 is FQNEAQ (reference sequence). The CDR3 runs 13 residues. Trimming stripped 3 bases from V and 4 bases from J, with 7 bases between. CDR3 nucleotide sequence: TGTGCCAGCAGCTTGAGCCAGTACAATGAGCAGTTCTTC. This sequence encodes CASSLSQYNEQFF.

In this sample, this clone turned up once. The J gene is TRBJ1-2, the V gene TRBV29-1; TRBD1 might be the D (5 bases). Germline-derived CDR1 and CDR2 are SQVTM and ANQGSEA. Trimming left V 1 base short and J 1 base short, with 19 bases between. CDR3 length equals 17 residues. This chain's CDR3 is CSVEGQPGRQSNYGYTF. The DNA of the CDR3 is TGCAGCGTTGAAGGGCAACCAGGGAGACAGAGTAACTATGGCTACACCTTC.

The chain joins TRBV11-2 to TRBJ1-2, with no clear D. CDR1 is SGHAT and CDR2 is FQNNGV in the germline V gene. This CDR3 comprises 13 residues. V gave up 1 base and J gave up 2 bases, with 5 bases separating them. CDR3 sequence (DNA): TGTGCCAGCAGCTTAGCAGAGAACTATGGCTACACCTTC. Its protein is CASSLAENYGYTF. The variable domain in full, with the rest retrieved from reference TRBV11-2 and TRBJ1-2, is EAGVAQSPRYKIIEKRQSVAFWCNPISGHATLYWYQQILGQGPKLLIQFQNNGVVDDSQLPKDRFSAERLKGVDSTLKIQPAKLEDSAVYLCASSLAENYGYTFGSGTRLTVV.

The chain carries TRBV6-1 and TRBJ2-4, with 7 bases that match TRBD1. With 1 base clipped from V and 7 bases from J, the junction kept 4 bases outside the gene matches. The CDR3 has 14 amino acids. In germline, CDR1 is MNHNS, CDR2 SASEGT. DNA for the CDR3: TGTGCCAGCAGTGAAGACAGGGGTTTGAACATTCAGTACTTC. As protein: CASSEDRGLNIQYF.

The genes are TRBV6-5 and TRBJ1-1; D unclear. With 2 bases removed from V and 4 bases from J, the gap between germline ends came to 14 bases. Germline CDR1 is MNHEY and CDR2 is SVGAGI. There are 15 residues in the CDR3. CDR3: CASSYLQRQSTEAFF. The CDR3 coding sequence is TGTGCCAGCAGTTACCTTCAAAGGCAGAGCACTGAAGCTTTCTTT.

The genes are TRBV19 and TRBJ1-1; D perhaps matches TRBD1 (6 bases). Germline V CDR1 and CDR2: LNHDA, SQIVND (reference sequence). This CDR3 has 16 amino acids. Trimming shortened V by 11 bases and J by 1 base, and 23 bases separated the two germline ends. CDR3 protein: CALGVKGHWENTEAFF. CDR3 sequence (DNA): TGTGCCCTTGGAGTTAAGGGACATTGGGAGAACACTGAAGCTTTCTTT. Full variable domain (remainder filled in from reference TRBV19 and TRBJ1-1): DGGITQSPKYLFRKEGQNVTLSCEQNLNHDAMYWYRQDPGQGLRLIYYSQIVNDFQKGDIAEGYSVSREKKESFPLTVTSAQKNPTAFYLCALGVKGHWENTEAFFGQGTRLTVV.

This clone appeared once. CDR3 nucleotide sequence: TGTGCCAGCCGGCTAGCGGGAGGATCCACAGATACGCAGTATTTT. The encoded protein is CASRLAGGSTDTQYF. This rearrangement joins TRBV27 to TRBJ2-3; 11 positions agree with TRBD2. J gave up 2 bases and V 8 bases, and 6 bases lay outside the gene matches. Per germline, CDR1 MNHEY and CDR2 SMNVEV (reference sequence). This CDR3 is 15 amino acids long.